Given below is one T cell receptor beta chain in context. Its target is not known. Primers: 60 Vbeta forward and 13 Jbeta reverse. Libraries were prepared by immunoSEQ multiplex PCR; TCRdb keeps only in-frame clonotypes and omits some of them. Of some 79,000 clones listed, more than 50% are singletons. The sample originates from a study of cytomegalovirus exposure and HLA in healthy donors. V trimming: 0 bases; J trimming: 6 bases; junction bases outside the gene matches: 6. The V gene's germline CDR1 is KGHSH and CDR2 LQKENI. This CDR3 comprises 16 residues. Study results and caveats: The study recorded 160 or so TCR beta chains that were cytomegalovirus-associated. One later analysis reportedly identified an Asian-associated ancestry cluster that showed fewer N-insertions than the roughly 700-donor mean. HLA restriction was apparent for most CMV-associated TCR beta chains in a later analysis. The study had only CMV serostatus as immune exposure information.

This TCR was sampled from a woman aged 40 to 55 in good health and CMV-seropositive. Input material: PBMCs. The chain employs TRBV18 and TRBJ1-1; 11 bases map to TRBD1. Here the CDR3 DNA reads TGTGCCAGCTCACCACCGGGACAGGGGGGGAGGGCTGAAGCTTTCTTT. Protein sequence: CASSPPGQGGRAEAFF.